One and the same sample provided the 30 T cell receptor beta chains below, sequenced in a study of graft-versus-host responses after intestinal transplantation. What these receptors recognize is not known. Method: immunoSEQ multiplex PCR; TCRdb's copy keeps in-frame clones and lacks some. The repertoire has 50,000 to 55,000 clones, roughly 90% of them found once; the top ten carry approximately 0.6%. The specimen comprised unstimulated CD4+ T cells sorted from spleen or lymph node cells, sampled before transplant. Receptors were obtained from a human donor who was the organ donor for an intestinal transplant.

The chain has TRBV7-2 and TRBJ2-5; 8 bases are shared with TRBD1. This CDR3 comprises 17 residues. Trimming at V came to 5 bases and at J to 4 bases, leaving 15 bases not matched to a gene. Germline CDR1 reads SGHTA; CDR2 reads FQGNSA. CDR3 sequence: CASSLGGTGGGRETQYF. CDR3 bases: TGTGCCAGCAGCCTAGGGGGGACAGGAGGGGGCCGAGAGACCCAGTACTTC.

This clone occurred a few times. This sequence joins TRBV6-6 and TRBJ2-2; the match to TRBD1 covers 7 bases. The CDR3 covers 14 residues. Germline loops: CDR1 MNHNY, CDR2 SVGAGI (reference sequence). V lost 10 bases to trimming and J lost 1 base; unmatched junction nucleotides: 6. The CDR3 sequence is CATGQDRNTGELFF. In DNA, the CDR3 is TGTGCCACCGGACAGGATCGGAACACCGGGGAGCTGTTTTTT.

V is TRBV28 and J is TRBJ1-2; the match to TRBD1 covers 9 bases. The ends lost 5 bases at V and 2 bases at J; junction bases unmatched: 9. This CDR3 contains 16 residues. The germline CDR1 and CDR2 sequences are MDHEN and SYDVKM. DNA of the CDR3: TGTGCCAGCAGTCCGCAAGGACAGGGGAGGAACTATGGCTACACCTTC. It codes for CASSPQGQGRNYGYTF.

This clone has just a few counts. The rearrangement links TRBV4-3 to TRBJ2-5; D gene ambiguous. The CDR3 has 13 amino acids. The V end was cut by 0 bases, the J end by 5 bases, with 7 bases between. CDR1 and CDR2 (germline): LGHNA, YSLEER. The CDR3 nucleotides are TGCGCCAGCAGCCAAGATTCAGCGGAGACCCAGTACTTC. Amino acids: CASSQDSAETQYF.

V is TRBV7-8 and J is TRBJ2-1, with 8 bases aligning to TRBD1. Germline CDR1 is SGHVS and CDR2 is FQNEAQ. This CDR3 has 15 amino acids. J lost 1 base, V lost 1 base, and 0 bases had no gene match. CDR3 in amino acids: CASSLDRGSYNEQFF. The CDR3 DNA reads as TGTGCCAGCAGCTTAGACAGGGGGTCCTACAATGAGCAGTTCTTC.

The chain uses TRBV7-3 and TRBJ2-3, with D possibly being TRBD2 (5 bases). Germline CDR1 and CDR2: SGHTA and FQGTGA. This CDR3 is 14 amino acids long. V was trimmed by 2 bases and J by 2 bases, leaving 8 bases between them. The CDR3 bases are TGTGCCAGCAGCTTAGGGCGGGTCACAGATACGCAGTATTTT. It translates to CASSLGRVTDTQYF.

The chain is built from TRBV28 and TRBJ2-7; D gene uncertain. The germline V gene encodes CDR1 MDHEN and CDR2 SYDVKM. The germline V and J ends were trimmed by 4 bases and 6 bases, with 19 bases remaining between them. This CDR3 region has 15 residues. CDR3 region: CASSSEAGTPREQYF. The CDR3 DNA reads as TGTGCCAGCAGTTCGGAAGCAGGAACCCCCCGCGAGCAGTACTTC.

The chain couples TRBV7-2 to TRBJ2-1; the match to TRBD2 covers 7 bases. Germline-derived CDR1 and CDR2 are SGHTA and FQGNSA. The CDR3 contains 15 residues. V lost 4 bases, J lost 7 bases, and 10 bases stayed unmatched. CDR3 sequence reads: CASSSRGLAVNEQFF. The CDR3 bases are TGTGCCAGCAGCTCACGGGGCCTAGCGGTTAATGAGCAGTTCTTC.

This rearrangement joins TRBV2 to TRBJ2-1; 10 bases map to TRBD1. Germline V gene data show CDR1 as SNHLY and CDR2 as FYNNEI. The ends lost 10 bases at V and 9 bases at J; junction bases unmatched: 9. This CDR3 comprises 13 residues. The CDR3 nucleotides are TGTGCCACCACAGGACAGGGGGGTGGTGAGCAGTTCTTC. This codes for CATTGQGGGEQFF.

This chain's CDR3 is CASSLDRAGELFF. CDR3 sequence (DNA): TGTGCCAGCAGCTTAGATAGAGCCGGGGAGCTGTTTTTT. The rearrangement links TRBV7-2 to TRBJ2-2; no clear D. The CDR3 is made up of 13 amino acids. Deletions cut 1 base from V and 6 bases from J, with 6 bases between. Germline lookup yields CDR1 SGHTA and CDR2 FQGNSA.

The chain employs TRBV5-1 and TRBJ1-1; D remains ambiguous. Trimming stripped 2 bases from V and 11 bases from J, with 13 bases between. The CDR3 loop spans 12 amino acids. Germline loops: CDR1 SGHRS, CDR2 YFSETQ. CDR3 sequence reads: CASSLDTIPAFF. The CDR3 DNA follows: TGCGCCAGCAGCTTAGACACAATACCCGCTTTCTTT.

The chain joins TRBV9 to TRBJ2-3; 14 nucleotides match TRBD2. Looked up from germline, CDR1 is SGDLS and CDR2 is YYNGEE. Unmatched junction bases numbered 6, after V lost 0 bases and J lost 6 bases. The CDR3 extends over 17 amino acids. DNA for the CDR3: TGTGCCAGCAGCGTAGGGTTGGGACTAGCGGGAGTCGATACGCAGTATTTT. Translated: CASSVGLGLAGVDTQYF.

This clone was detected only once. The chain employs TRBV7-9 and TRBJ2-7; D is undetermined. The CDR3 sequence is 14 residues long. V lost 9 bases and J lost 1, with 16 bases in between. CDR1 and CDR2 from the germline V gene are SEHNR and FQNEAQ (reference sequence). The CDR3 spells CASTPLAKSYEQYF. The CDR3 bases are TGTGCCAGTACCCCCCTGGCCAAATCCTACGAGCAGTACTTC.

V and J are TRBV19 and TRBJ2-7; the match to TRBD1 covers 7 bases. V was pared by 5 bases and J by 2 bases, with 3 bases of the junction left unmatched. This CDR3 is built from 13 residues. Germline V CDR1 and CDR2: LNHDA, SQIVND (reference sequence). The CDR3 region is CASSETGAYEQYF. Written as DNA, the CDR3 is TGTGCCAGTAGTGAAACAGGGGCCTACGAGCAGTACTTC.

This clone has only a few counts. This rearrangement joins TRBV7-8 to TRBJ2-1, with TRBD1 as a possible D gene (5 bases). CDR1 and CDR2 (germline): SGHVS, FQNEAQ. CDR3 length equals 15 residues. The V gene lost 2 bases and the J gene lost 7 bases, with 15 bases spanning the gap. The CDR3 DNA follows: TGTGCCAGCAGCTTATGGTCAGGGTTTGGGAATGAGCAGTTCTTC. The encoded protein is CASSLWSGFGNEQFF.

This chain uses TRBV18 with TRBJ2-7, with 7 bases matching TRBD1. CDR1 is KGHSH, CDR2 LQKENI, per germline. The length of the CDR3 is 17 residues. V shed 1 base and J 0 bases; nucleotides not matched to a gene: 9. CDR3 protein: CASSPLATGATSYEQYF. DNA of the CDR3: TGTGCCAGCTCACCACTCGCCACAGGGGCCACCTCCTACGAGCAGTACTTC. The full variable domain, with the rest looked up from reference TRBV18 and TRBJ2-7, is NAGVMQNPRHLVRRRGQEARLRCSPMKGHSHVYWYRQLPEEGLKFMVYLQKENIIDESGMPKERFSAEFPKEGPSILRIQQVVRGDSAAYFCASSPLATGATSYEQYFGPGTRLTVT.

This rearrangement joins TRBV11-2 to TRBJ1-2; weak D call: TRBD1 (5 bases). The CDR3 runs to 15 residues. Germline-derived CDR1 and CDR2 are SGHAT and FQNNGV. Trimming removed 2 bases at V and 1 base at J, with 11 bases between. Here the CDR3 DNA reads TGTGCCAGCAGCTTAAACTGGGGGGTTAACTATGGCTACACCTTC. This encodes CASSLNWGVNYGYTF.

The chain is built from TRBV19 and TRBJ1-5; TRBD1 aligns across 9 bases. The CDR3 is 16 residues long. The J segment lost 1 base and the V segment lost 3 bases, leaving 4 bases of the junction unmatched. Germline V CDR1 and CDR2: LNHDA, SQIVND (reference sequence). CDR3: CASSIIQGASNQPQHF. The CDR3 DNA follows: TGTGCCAGTAGTATTATACAGGGGGCCAGCAATCAGCCCCAGCATTTT. Using reference TRBV19 and TRBJ1-5 for the parts outside the CDR3, the full variable domain is DGGITQSPKYLFRKEGQNVTLSCEQNLNHDAMYWYRQDPGQGLRLIYYSQIVNDFQKGDIAEGYSVSREKKESFPLTVTSAQKNPTAFYLCASSIIQGASNQPQHFGDGTRLSIL.

The rearrangement uses TRBV30 and TRBJ2-1; TRBD2 might be the D (6 bases). The ends were cut back, 5 bases at V and 7 bases at J, with 18 bases in the middle. This CDR3 has 14 amino acids. CDR1 is GTSNPN and CDR2 is SVGIG in the germline V gene (reference sequence). The CDR3 is CAWSRLVWGNEQFF. For the CDR3, the DNA is TGTGCCTGGTCCCGACTAGTTTGGGGTAATGAGCAGTTCTTC.

The V gene is TRBV4-2, the J gene TRBJ2-7; 8 bases map to TRBD1. Unmatched junction bases numbered 12, after V lost 1 base and J lost 4 bases. CDR3 length: 17 residues. CDR1 LGHNA and CDR2 YNFKEQ come from the germline V gene. The CDR3 loop is CASSQGTGGPRPYEQYF. The CDR3 region has the DNA TGTGCCAGCAGCCAAGGTACAGGGGGTCCGAGACCTTACGAGCAGTACTTC.

This sequence joins TRBV29-1 and TRBJ1-2; D is uncertain. Germline lookup yields CDR1 SQVTM and CDR2 ANQGSEA. V lost 2 bases and J lost 8, with 9 bases in between. This CDR3 spans 11 amino acids. CDR3 nucleotides: TGCAGCGTTGAAAGGAGAAGCGGCTACACCTTC. Its protein product is CSVERRSGYTF.

This clone has a single count. This chain links TRBV7-3 with TRBJ2-3; 7 nucleotides agree with TRBD1. From germline, CDR1 is SGHTA and CDR2 FQGTGA. This CDR3 is built from 14 residues. J was trimmed by 5 bases and V by 2 bases; bases with no gene match: 4. The DNA for the CDR3 is TGTGCCAGCAGCTTAGGAACAGGGGTAGATACGCAGTATTTT. It is translated as CASSLGTGVDTQYF.

This chain uses TRBV7-8 with TRBJ1-2; 8 bases align to TRBD1. The CDR3 is 15 residues long. Germline lookup yields CDR1 SGHVS and CDR2 FQNEAQ. V trimming: 5 bases; J trimming: 4 bases; junction bases outside the gene matches: 9. This CDR3 reads CASSPFGQGFYGYTF. CDR3 in DNA: TGTGCCAGCAGCCCCTTCGGACAGGGCTTCTATGGCTACACCTTC.

J is TRBJ2-1 and V is TRBV5-1; 12 bases map to TRBD2. J lost 6 bases, V lost 4 bases, and 2 bases had no gene match. The germline V gene encodes CDR1 SGHRS and CDR2 YFSETQ. This CDR3 has 14 residues. This CDR3 reads CASSLGLAGNEQFF. The CDR3 nucleotides read TGCGCCAGCAGCCTGGGACTAGCGGGCAATGAGCAGTTCTTC.

This clone was recorded only once. The rearrangement links TRBV7-8 to TRBJ2-5, with 12 bases that match TRBD2. CDR1 is SGHVS, CDR2 FQNEAQ, per germline. Trimming took 6 bases from V and 5 from J; bases not matched to a gene: 13. The CDR3 has 17 amino acids. CDR3 residues: CASRSDRLAGVKETQYF. CDR3 nucleotides: TGTGCCAGCAGATCAGACCGACTAGCGGGAGTTAAGGAGACCCAGTACTTC.

V and J are TRBV28 and TRBJ2-4, with 8 bases aligning to TRBD1. CDR3 length equals 19 residues. Unmatched junction bases numbered 16, after V lost 6 bases and J lost 0 bases. The germline gives CDR1 MDHEN, CDR2 SYDVKM. The CDR3 protein is CASREQGQGLPVAKNIQYF. The CDR3 bases are TGTGCCAGCAGAGAACAAGGACAGGGTCTTCCCGTAGCCAAAAACATTCAGTACTTC.

V usage is TRBV27 and J usage is TRBJ2-5; possible D gene TRBD2, 6 bases. Germline CDR1 reads MNHEY; CDR2 reads SMNVEV (reference sequence). V gave up 2 bases and J gave up 5 bases, with 15 bases separating them. This CDR3 region has 15 residues. The CDR3 region has the DNA TGTGCCAGCAGTTTAGGTGGCAGGGCGGGGGAGACCCAGTACTTC. Protein product: CASSLGGRAGETQYF.

This clone was recorded only once. This chain connects TRBV2 to TRBJ2-4, with TRBD2 as a possible D gene (5 bases). This CDR3 contains 17 residues. CDR1 and CDR2 from the germline V gene are SNHLY and FYNNEI. Deletions cut 2 bases from V and 2 bases from J, with 16 bases between. This CDR3 is CASSESRGSGSKNIQYF. In DNA form, the CDR3 reads TGTGCCAGCAGTGAAAGTAGAGGGTCGGGTTCCAAAAACATTCAGTACTTC.

The chain uses TRBV30 and TRBJ2-1; 9 positions match TRBD2. V dropped 5 bases and J dropped 7; count of bases not matched to a gene: 12. The germline CDR1 and CDR2 sequences are GTSNPN and SVGIG (reference sequence). The CDR3 covers 15 residues. CDR3 sequence (DNA): TGTGCCTGGGCCGGAGGGGCGGGAGGGCGAAATGAGCAGTTCTTC. Translation: CAWAGGAGGRNEQFF.

For the CDR3, the DNA is TGCGCCAGCAGGGCCGTCTCTGGAAACACCATATATTTT. Translated, it gives CASRAVSGNTIYF. The chain employs TRBV4-1 and TRBJ1-3; D not certain. Germline CDR1 reads MGHRA; CDR2 reads YSYEKL. The ends were cut back, 6 bases at V and 0 bases at J, with 6 bases in the middle. This CDR3 region has 13 residues.